Listed below are T cell receptor beta chains from one sample, sequenced in a study of cytomegalovirus exposure and HLA in healthy donors. Repertoires were generated with immunoSEQ multiplex PCR, while TCRdb's copy carries only in-frame clones and drops some. The sample holds around 150,000 clones; 80% to 90% are singletons and the top ten take roughly 4.3%. Source material: PBMCs. The origin of the receptors is a woman between 40 and 55 years old in good health and CMV-seropositive. Each CDR3 is given with its conserved first and last residue. Fields, in order: V gene, J gene, CDR3 protein.

TRBV9	TRBJ2-3	CATGSGTDTQYF
TRBV19	TRBJ2-2	CASTKIWGGAGELFF
TRBV18	TRBJ2-1	CASSPRGLAGHEQFF
TRBV14	TRBJ1-2	CASSPDSPYGYTF
TRBV20-1	TRBJ1-1	CSAPGWSFF
TRBV7-2	TRBJ1-1	CASSSQGTFHTEAFF
TRBV19	TRBJ1-4	CASHGQGGEKLFF
TRBV9	TRBJ1-3	CASSGGGRGTGNTIYF
TRBV30	TRBJ1-6	CAWSGIRGSPLHF
TRBV19	TRBJ2-3	CASRELGGTDTQYF
TRBV21-1	TRBJ2-7	CASSSGLSYEQYF
TRBV5-1	NA	CASSSDSYEQYF
TRBV7-9	TRBJ1-2	CASSPGTALYGYTF
TRBV7-9	TRBJ1-4	CASSSQGINEKLFF
TRBV2	TRBJ2-7	CASSEGAGTTYEQYF
TRBV7-9	TRBJ2-1	CSSSLAPGGEQFF
TRBV7-9	TRBJ1-1	CASSSRGRTDTEAFF
TRBV2	TRBJ2-1	CASRSGGAYNEQFF
TRBV28	TRBJ2-7	CATVLGTSGHEQYF
TRBV6-1	TRBJ1-2	CASNLQGSGGYTF